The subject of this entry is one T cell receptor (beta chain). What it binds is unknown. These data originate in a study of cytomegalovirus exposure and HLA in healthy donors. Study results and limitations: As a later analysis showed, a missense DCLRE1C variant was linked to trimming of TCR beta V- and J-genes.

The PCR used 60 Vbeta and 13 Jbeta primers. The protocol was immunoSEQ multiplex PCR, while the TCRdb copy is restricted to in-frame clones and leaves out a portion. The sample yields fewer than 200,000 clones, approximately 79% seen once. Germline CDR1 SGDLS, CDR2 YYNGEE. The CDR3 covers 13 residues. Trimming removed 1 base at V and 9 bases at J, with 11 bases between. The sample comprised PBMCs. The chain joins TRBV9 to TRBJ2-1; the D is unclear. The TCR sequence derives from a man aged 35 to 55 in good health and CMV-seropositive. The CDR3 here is CASSVLARGEQFF. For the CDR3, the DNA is TGTGCCAGCAGCGTATTGGCGCGCGGTGAGCAGTTCTTC.